This TCR beta chain was obtained from a study of blood T cells in healthy people across ages. Whole-study findings and limits: Per-million-T-cell TCR beta diversity fell roughly linearly with age.

This clonotype appeared a few times. The antigen is unknown. Alongside a J-beta primer mix, a sample-barcoded 5' primer served in a second PCR lasting 7 to 11 cycles. TCRdb redid the calling of the 5' RACE reads with MiXCR, one entry per CDR3 protein. The sample holds some 900,000 distinct CDR3 sequences, about 48% seen once. This CDR3 is built from 11 residues. In germline, CDR1 is MNHNY, CDR2 SVGAGI (reference sequence). The sequenced sample was blood. The TCR comes from a man in his thirties or forties in good health. V and J are TRBV6-6 and TRBJ2-5; D is ambiguous. TRBJ2-7 matches the DNA end more closely, so the J call is doubtful. CDR3 in amino acids: CASLDGPEQYF. CDR3 bases: TGTGCCAGCTTGGACGGCCCCGAGCAGTACTTC.